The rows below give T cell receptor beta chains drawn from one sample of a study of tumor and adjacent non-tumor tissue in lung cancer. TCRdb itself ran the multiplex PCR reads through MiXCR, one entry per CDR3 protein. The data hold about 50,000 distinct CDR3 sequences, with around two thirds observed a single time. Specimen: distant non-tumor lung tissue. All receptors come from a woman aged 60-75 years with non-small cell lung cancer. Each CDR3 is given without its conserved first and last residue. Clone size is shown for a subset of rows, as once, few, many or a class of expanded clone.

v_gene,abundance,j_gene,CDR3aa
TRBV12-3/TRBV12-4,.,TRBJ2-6,AGRGGRVSGANVLT
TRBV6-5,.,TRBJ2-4,ASSYWQTLAKYFQY
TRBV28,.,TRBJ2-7,TSSFVGGSGHEQY
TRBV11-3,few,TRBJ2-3,AISLDEICTQY
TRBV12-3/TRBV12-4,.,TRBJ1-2,ASSSGTVGDYGYS
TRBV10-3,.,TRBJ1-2,AISGTQGNGGHT
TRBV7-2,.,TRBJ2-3,ASSLGVGGLYTQY
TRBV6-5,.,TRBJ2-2,ASSYKTGGANIGELV
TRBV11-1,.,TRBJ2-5,ASSLPMGLQGDGETQY
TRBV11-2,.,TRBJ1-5,ASSPQSNQPQH
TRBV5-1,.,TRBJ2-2,ASSFPTGDTAELF
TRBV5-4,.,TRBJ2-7,ASSLSLTSGSNERY
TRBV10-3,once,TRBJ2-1,AISPRGLALPTSIEQF
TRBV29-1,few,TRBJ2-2,GVPYSGGELF
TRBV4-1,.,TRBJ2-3,TRSQGHDTDTQY
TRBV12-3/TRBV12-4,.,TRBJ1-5,ASSLGTEVGNQPQH
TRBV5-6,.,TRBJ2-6,ASSFRDTGANVLT
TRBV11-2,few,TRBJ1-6,ASADFANRGPSSPLY
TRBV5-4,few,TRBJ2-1,ANSLPSGYNEQF